This T cell receptor beta chain stems from a study of blood T cell repertoires in COVID-19. As for the study in general: Sites in the United States, Italy and Spain provided acute and convalescent COVID-19 samples.

The germline V gene has CDR1 MNHEY and CDR2 SVGAGI. This CDR3 has 16 amino acids. With 4 bases clipped from V and 5 bases from J, the junction kept 12 bases outside the gene matches. Sequencing was performed with immunoSEQ multiplex PCR; in TCRdb, only in-frame clones are kept and a portion is missing. The table includes 35,000 to 50,000 clones, 65% to 85% detected once. Sequenced material: peripheral blood. This receptor was obtained from a man between 60 and 75 years old in a cohort sampled during active COVID-19. The chain recombines TRBV6-5 with TRBJ1-2, with 8 bases aligning to TRBD1. The CDR3 DNA reads as TGTGCCAGCAGTTTTCTCCCGGGACAGGATCTTTATGGCTACACCTTC. This gives the protein CASSFLPGQDLYGYTF.